Listed below are T cell receptor beta chains from one sample, sequenced in a study of control samples from healthy donors and cancer patients. TCRdb keeps only in-frame clones here, not all; method: immunoSEQ multiplex PCR. The repertoire holds 400,000 to 500,000 clones, 90% seen once, with around 6.4% in the top ten. Sequencing input: PBMCs. These receptors all stem from a man aged 35 to 55 with head and neck cancer. The CDR3 runs from the conserved cysteine through the conserved F or W. Fields, in order: V gene, J gene, CDR3 protein.

TRBV27,TRBJ1-1,CASKGWGTEAFF
TRBV21-1,TRBJ2-7,CASSKGGRFYEQYF
TRBV28,TRBJ1-1,CASSLTIGTLTEAFF
TRBV11-2,TRBJ2-1,CASSLLTGAYNEQFF
TRBV28,TRBJ2-5,CASSWGTTQETQYF
TRBV7-2,TRBJ1-2,CASSPGPDYGYTF
TRBV7-8,TRBJ2-1,CASSLFGIAAYNEQFF
TRBV6-5,TRBJ1-1,CASSYGRGQGDTEAFF
TRBV29-1,TRBJ2-7,CSVEDRPISYEQYF
TRBV7-7,TRBJ2-7,CASSPGPGPYEQYF
TRBV3-1/TRBV3-2,TRBJ2-2,CASSVLRRLAGNTGELFF
TRBV4-1,TRBJ2-7,CASSPSAGTSGIPEQYF
TRBV27,TRBJ2-7,CASSPPGTGSYEQYF
TRBV30,TRBJ2-3,CAWSARQGQGTDTQYF
TRBV2,TRBJ2-3,CASNGQGSDTQYF
TRBV28,TRBJ2-7,CASSLKGAGVYEQYF
TRBV2,TRBJ2-3,CASSAGRGLDTQYF
TRBV5-1,TRBJ2-7,CASRPGGEEPGEQYF
TRBV4-3,TRBJ2-6,CASSQGISGANVLTF
TRBV28,TRBJ2-1,CASSLEGGINEQFF
TRBV11-2,TRBJ1-5,CASSPGTGDSQPQHF
TRBV5-6,TRBJ1-4,CASSLAGLKTNEKLFF
TRBV6-5,TRBJ2-7,CASSYRDRGYEQYF
TRBV9,TRBJ2-2,CATSAGPRGPTGELFF
TRBV27,TRBJ2-3,CASSLSSWVSDTQYF
TRBV5-1,TRBJ1-6,CASSLEGSNSPLHF
TRBV2,TRBJ1-2,CASSEDRGLGYTF